A single sample is the source of the 6 T cell receptor beta chains below, sequenced in a study of beta chain features in type 1 diabetes. The antigens of these receptors remain unknown. Expressed TCRB transcripts got sequenced, as all isolated RNA was reverse transcribed. The assay was immunoSEQ multiplex PCR, and TCRdb's table has in-frame clones only and misses some. Among some 370,000 clones listed, over 9% were seen once. Regarding the study as a whole: The study found moderately but significantly shorter TCRB CDR3s in all four CD4+ subsets of Type 1 diabetes patients.

The specimen sequenced was central memory CD4+ T cells from blood. The receptors originated from a man aged 25 to 40 with type 1 diabetes.

The chain recombines TRBV5-4 with TRBJ1-2; possible D gene TRBD1, 5 bases. Trimming left V 6 bases short and J 3 bases short, with 12 bases between. The CDR3 runs 13 residues. The V gene's germline CDR1 is SGHNT and CDR2 YYREEE (reference sequence). The CDR3 protein is CASTDTLDYGYTF. DNA for the CDR3: TGTGCCAGCACGGACACTCTGGACTATGGCTACACCTTC.

In its sample, this clone was seen a few times. The chain is built from TRBV2 and TRBJ2-7; 8 bases agree with TRBD1. V gave up 6 bases and J gave up 3 bases; unmatched junction bases: 7. The CDR3 spans 14 residues. The germline V gene has CDR1 SNHLY and CDR2 FYNNEI. CDR3: CASRTGAVSYEQYF. For the CDR3, the DNA is TGTGCCAGCAGGACAGGGGCGGTAAGCTACGAGCAGTACTTC.

This clone came up a few times. The chain has TRBV5-5 and TRBJ1-2; D perhaps matches TRBD1 (5 bases). CDR1 and CDR2 (germline): SGHKS, YYEKEE (reference sequence). This CDR3 has 15 residues. Between the trimmed V and J ends, which lost 3 bases and 4 bases, there was a span of 16 bases. The CDR3 region has the DNA TGTGCCAGCAGCTCATCGCCGACAGAAGCCTATGGCTACACCTTC. Encoded protein: CASSSSPTEAYGYTF.

This clone came up many times. The V call is TRBV5-4, the J call TRBJ2-1; weak D call: TRBD1 (7 bases). The CDR3 spans 15 residues. Germline V gene data show CDR1 as SGHNT and CDR2 as YYREEE (reference sequence). V was clipped by 3 bases and J by 5 bases, with 15 bases between them. The CDR3 sequence is CASSSRQGLDNEQFF. DNA of the CDR3: TGTGCCAGCAGCTCCCGACAGGGACTTGACAATGAGCAGTTCTTC.

This clone was observed at least ten times. The sample holds other DNA sequences that translate to the same CDR3. The V gene is TRBV5-1, the J gene TRBJ2-5; weak D call: TRBD1 (5 bases). CDR3 length: 14 amino acids. V was trimmed by 3 bases and J by 1 base, leaving 10 bases between them. Germline CDR1 reads SGHRS; CDR2 reads YFSETQ. The CDR3 spells CASSWGPGQETQYF. CDR3 in DNA: TGCGCCAGCAGCTGGGGCCCGGGCCAAGAGACCCAGTACTTC.

The table lists this clone with a few counts. The chain is built from TRBV4-3 and TRBJ1-4; D not certain. CDR1 and CDR2 from the germline V gene are LGHNA and YSLEER. V was shortened by 4 bases and J by 2 bases, with 11 bases between the two germline ends. This CDR3 comprises 15 residues. The CDR3 spells CASSLSLGTNEKLFF. Here the CDR3 DNA reads TGCGCCAGCAGCCTGAGCCTGGGGACTAATGAAAAACTGTTTTTT.